This T cell receptor (beta chain) was identified during a study of T-cell reconstitution after alpha-beta-depleted transplantation in children (dated by TCRdb to between 2015 and 2016). About the study as a whole: T-cell immune reconstitution after TCRalphabeta/CD19-depleted allogeneic hematopoietic cell transplantation in children was quantitatively tracked in the study by means of TCR repertoire profiling.

Study-level results and caveats: About two months after transplant, the apparently early recovery of alphabetaT-cell counts reportedly depended on just several hundred clones that had expanded rapidly and came from non-depleted graft cells. Over subsequent months, a decline in hyperexpanded clone frequencies was noted, and after one year, T-cell counts and TCRbeta diversity were mostly ascribed to newly produced T cells. In some patients, the high TCRbeta diversity seen at day 60 was put down to recipient T cells and intrathymic progenitors that had survived conditioning.

This clonotype was seen at least ten times. The target of this receptor is not known. No base quality information exists; no much larger clone differs at one position. The method behind the library was PCR. The listed sequencing device is Illumina HiSeq 2500. To normalize quantification of the TCRbeta repertoire, the TCR libraries were built with molecular barcoding that relied on unique molecular identifiers. TCRdb passed the public sequencing reads through fastp at Q25 and MiXCR, retaining productive beta sequences. Each CDR3 protein appears once, grouped with its most common genes and DNA. The sample profile shows about 600,000 distinct CDR3 sequences; approximately 12% of them were found once. The top ten clonotypes cover 2% to 2.5% of the sample. According to the study, the label for this sample's treatment or condition signals: allogeneic hematopoietic cell transplantation with graft depleted of TCRalphabeta T cells and CD19 B cells. The transplant recipients were children given TCRalphabeta/CD19-depleted allogeneic hematopoietic cell grafts.

Measured from the cysteine to the phenylalanine, the CDR3 is 15 residues long. Only the CDR3 part of the read is kept: 45 bases, read in frame from the first base. The trim is 11 bases for V and 0 bases for J, with a gap of 17 bases between the germline ends. CDR1 MNHEY and CDR2 SVGEGT are derived from the germline V gene. The sample was PBMCs, mostly from graft donor cells, taken 360 days after TCRalphabeta/CD19-depleted stem cell transplant. This TCR derives from a male patient under 18 who had a stem cell transplant for acute myeloid leukemia, so the T cells may come from the graft donor. The sequence is built from TRBV6-2 or TRBV6-3 and TRBJ2-1; the D gene could be TRBD1 or TRBD2, each one agreeing over 6 bases. The base sequence is TGTGCCTCCGGGGGCGGGATCCTCTCCTACAATGAGCAGTTCTTC. Its product reads: CASGGGILSYNEQFF.